Listed below are T cell receptor beta chains from one sample, sequenced in a study of T cell repertoires in cytomegalovirus infection. TCRdb reprocessed the reads with MiXCR, giving one entry per CDR3 protein. The sample shows over 100,000 distinct CDR3 sequences, around 28% of them seen only once. Their target antigens are unknown. Sequencing used CD8+ T cells from cultured PBMCs, obtained from culture after CMV antigen stimulation. The receptors shown here come from a human donor in good health (CMV status not recorded). Some clones in this sample may be carry-over from other donors' samples. The conserved cysteine and the conserved F or W are not part of the CDR3 here.

v_gene	CDR3aa
TRBV5-6	ASSLGGGMGSYEQY
TRBV11-1	ASSLKSGELF
TRBV5-1	ASSLDGTSGGPIQETQY
TRBV6-5	ASSYSPDRNQY
TRBV6-2/TRBV6-3	AISPGLHLEQY
TRBV3-1	ASSQVADSYEQY
TRBV7-6	ASSLDRGGTGELF
TRBV19	ASSIGGGGANEQF
TRBV27	ASSPEGGRDNEQF
TRBV7-9	ASSLAETQY
TRBV12-5	ASGLGGYGYT
TRBV7-6	ASSLAGPLDEQF
TRBV4-1	ASSTGLTYEQY
TRBV20-1	SAYGLAGAQETQY
TRBV19	ASRGQGDQPQH
TRBV7-6	ASSSSWGGEQY
TRBV10-3	AISESVLADTYNEQF
TRBV5-4	ASSLGGTVAF
TRBV20-1	SASGGTGLLYEQY
TRBV27	ASSSISSGGKETQY
TRBV4-1	ASSYDPGQGYEQY
TRBV5-1	ASLGTGIDGYT
TRBV27	ASRQGTAYGYT
TRBV10-2	ASNAGQGEGKLF
TRBV19	ATTGERGQPQH
TRBV2	ASRGSRASSYEQY
TRBV7-6	ASSLGTGPSYEQY
TRBV7-3	AIYDSSYEQY
TRBV2	ASRRGASNYGYT
TRBV2	ASRGQGGEQY
TRBV19	ASSIERPGGNEQF
TRBV12-3/TRBV12-4	ASSLSSVTEAF
TRBV27	ASSFFPSGVQETQY
TRBV15	ATSRDLGGGETQY
TRBV12-3/TRBV12-4	ASSALRDAEAF
TRBV12-3/TRBV12-4	ASRPGSKNTEAF
TRBV5-1	ASSAGTQNTEAF
TRBV12-3/TRBV12-4	ASSLAPGTGGTDTQY
TRBV27	ASSLVLSSYEQY
TRBV19	ASSIGPGAGTEAF
TRBV9	ASSEAGGNEKLF
TRBV11-3	ASSPRTSGGSPISYNEQF
TRBV4-1	ASSQGTVPSSYNEQF
TRBV7-8	ASSLRGGPYNEQF
TRBV6-5	ASSYRNRLTEAF
TRBV7-4	ASSRSGTATGQPQY
TRBV11-2	ASSWDRGAVLNEQF
TRBV13	ASSKGLADQETQY